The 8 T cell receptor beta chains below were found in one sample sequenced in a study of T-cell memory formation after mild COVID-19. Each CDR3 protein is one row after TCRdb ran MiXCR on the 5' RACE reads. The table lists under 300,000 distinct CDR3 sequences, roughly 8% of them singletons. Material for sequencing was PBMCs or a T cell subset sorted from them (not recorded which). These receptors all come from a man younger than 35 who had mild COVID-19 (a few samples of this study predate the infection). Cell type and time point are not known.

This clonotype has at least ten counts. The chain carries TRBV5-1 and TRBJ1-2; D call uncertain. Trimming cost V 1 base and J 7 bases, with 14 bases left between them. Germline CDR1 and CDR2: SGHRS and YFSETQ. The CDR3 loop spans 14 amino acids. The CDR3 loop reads CASSLSQAGGGYTF. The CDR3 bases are TGCGCCAGCAGCTTGAGTCAGGCGGGCGGTGGCTACACCTTC.

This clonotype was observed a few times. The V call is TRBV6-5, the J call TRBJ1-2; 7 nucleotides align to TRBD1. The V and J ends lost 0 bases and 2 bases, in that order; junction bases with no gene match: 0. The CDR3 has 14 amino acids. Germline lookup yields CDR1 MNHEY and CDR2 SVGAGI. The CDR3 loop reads CASSYSGQNYGYTF. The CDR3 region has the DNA TGTGCCAGCAGTTACTCGGGACAGAACTATGGCTACACCTTC.

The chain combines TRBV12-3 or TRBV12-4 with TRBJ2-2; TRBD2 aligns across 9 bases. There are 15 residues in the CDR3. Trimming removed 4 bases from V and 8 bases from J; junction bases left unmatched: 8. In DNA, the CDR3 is TGTGCCAGCAGTTCCCGGGTAGCGGGGGCAGGGGAGCTGTTTTTT. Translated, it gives CASSSRVAGAGELFF.

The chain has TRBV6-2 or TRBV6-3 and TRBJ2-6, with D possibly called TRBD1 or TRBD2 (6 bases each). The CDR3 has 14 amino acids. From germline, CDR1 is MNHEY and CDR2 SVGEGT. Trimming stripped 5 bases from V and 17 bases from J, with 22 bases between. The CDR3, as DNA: TGTGCCAGCAGTCTCCCGGGACTGGGACAAGGAGTGACTTTC. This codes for CASSLPGLGQGVTF.

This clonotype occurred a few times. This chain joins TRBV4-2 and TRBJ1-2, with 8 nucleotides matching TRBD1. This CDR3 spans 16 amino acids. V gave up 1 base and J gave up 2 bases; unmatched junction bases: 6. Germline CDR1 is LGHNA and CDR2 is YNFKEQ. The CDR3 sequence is CASSQAGSGGNYGYTF. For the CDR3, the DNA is TGTGCCAGCAGCCAAGCGGGGTCAGGGGGCAACTATGGCTACACCTTC.

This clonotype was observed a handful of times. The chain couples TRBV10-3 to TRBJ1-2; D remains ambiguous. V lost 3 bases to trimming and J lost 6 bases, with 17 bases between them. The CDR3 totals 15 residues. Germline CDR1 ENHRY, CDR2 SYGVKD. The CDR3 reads CAISEGTLERDGYTF. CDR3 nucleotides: TGTGCCATCAGTGAAGGCACACTCGAACGCGATGGCTACACCTTC.

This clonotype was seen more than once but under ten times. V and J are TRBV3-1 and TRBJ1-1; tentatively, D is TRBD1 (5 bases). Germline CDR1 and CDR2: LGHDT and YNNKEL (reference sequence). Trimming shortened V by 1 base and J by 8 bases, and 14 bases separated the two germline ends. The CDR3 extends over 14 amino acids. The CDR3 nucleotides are TGTGCCAGCAGCCAAGTGGTCGGGGGGGTGGAAGCTTTCTTT. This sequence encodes CASSQVVGGVEAFF.

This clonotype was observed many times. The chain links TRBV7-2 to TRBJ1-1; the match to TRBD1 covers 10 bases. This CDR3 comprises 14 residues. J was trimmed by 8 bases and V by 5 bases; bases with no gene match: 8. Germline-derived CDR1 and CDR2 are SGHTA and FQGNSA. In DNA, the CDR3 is TGTGCCAGCAGCCGGAGGACAGGGGGAGAAGAAGCTTTCTTT. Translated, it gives CASSRRTGGEEAFF.